The 15 T cell receptor beta chains below were found in one sample sequenced in a study of blood T cell repertoires in COVID-19. The protocol was immunoSEQ multiplex PCR, while the TCRdb copy is restricted to in-frame clones and leaves out a portion. Of around 370,000 clones listed, roughly 91% are singletons. The sequenced sample was PBMCs or T cells enriched from blood (not recorded which). These receptors were obtained from a woman between 18 and 29 years old who had recovered from COVID-19.

This sequence joins TRBV5-1 and TRBJ1-4; tentative D call: TRBD1 (6 bases). Germline V gene lookup returns CDR1 SGHRS and CDR2 YFSETQ. The CDR3 extends over 13 amino acids. V was clipped by 2 bases and J by 5 bases, with 7 bases between them. This CDR3 is CASSFQGNEKLFF. The DNA for the CDR3 is TGCGCCAGCAGCTTCCAGGGGAATGAAAAACTGTTTTTT.

This rearrangement joins TRBV7-2 to TRBJ1-1, with 7 bases matching TRBD1. CDR3 size: 14 residues. V lost 7 bases and J lost 0; bases outside the gene matches: 5. Per germline, CDR1 SGHTA and CDR2 FQGNSA. The DNA of the CDR3 is TGTGCCAGCACCCTGGGACAGATGAACACTGAAGCTTTCTTT. The encoded protein is CASTLGQMNTEAFF.

The rearrangement joins TRBV12-5 to TRBJ2-5; 7 bases map to TRBD2. J was trimmed by 5 bases and V by 0 bases; bases with no gene match: 6. Looked up from germline, CDR1 is LGHNT and CDR2 is FRNRAP. This CDR3 is built from 15 residues. DNA for the CDR3: TGTGCTAGTGGTTTGGTACTGTCCGGGGGGGAGACCCAGTACTTC. This gives the protein CASGLVLSGGETQYF.

This clone has only a few counts. The V call is TRBV6-5, the J call TRBJ2-7; maybe TRBD2 (6 bases). CDR1 is MNHEY, CDR2 SVGAGI, per germline. The ends were cut back, 5 bases at V and 7 bases at J, with 12 bases in the middle. The CDR3 sequence is 12 residues long. The CDR3, as DNA: TGTGCCAGCAGTCCTTGGGGGAGGGAGCAGTACTTC. It is translated as CASSPWGREQYF.

The sample holds one count of this clone. The rearrangement uses TRBV3-1 (or the pseudogene TRBV3-2) and TRBJ1-4; 11 bases map to TRBD1. In germline, CDR1 is LGHDT, CDR2 YNNKEL (reference sequence). Losses at the gene ends were 4 bases for V and 8 bases for J; bases not matched to a gene: 6. The CDR3 loop spans 15 amino acids. The CDR3 DNA reads as TGTGCCAGCAGCCGTCTGGACAGGGGGCTCGAAAAACTGTTTTTT. Residues: CASSRLDRGLEKLFF.

In DNA, the CDR3 is TGTGCCAGCAGTGCCCCGGGACAGGGGTACAATGAGCAGTTCTTC. Translated, it gives CASSAPGQGYNEQFF. The J gene is TRBJ2-1, the V gene TRBV25-1, with 10 nucleotides matching TRBD1. The CDR3 has 15 residues. J was trimmed by 4 bases and V by 4 bases; bases with no gene match: 4. The germline V gene encodes CDR1 MGHDK and CDR2 SYGVNS.

The V and J genes are TRBV5-1 and TRBJ2-7; D remains unclear. Germline V lookup: CDR1 SGHRS, CDR2 YFSETQ. The V end was cut by 0 bases, the J end by 1 base, with 26 bases between. The CDR3 is made up of 20 amino acids. The CDR3 sequence: CASSLDPRSRKGVESYEQYF. The CDR3 DNA reads TGCGCCAGCAGCTTGGATCCGAGGAGCAGAAAAGGAGTAGAGTCCTACGAGCAGTACTTC.

This chain links TRBV29-1 with TRBJ2-5, with TRBD1 as a possible D gene (5 bases). Germline loops: CDR1 SQVTM, CDR2 ANQGSEA. The CDR3 contains 14 residues. V was shortened by 4 bases and J by 5 bases, with 17 bases between the two germline ends. CDR3 in DNA: TGCAGCGTTGTGTGGCAGGGAATTTGGGAGACCCAGTACTTC. This sequence encodes CSVVWQGIWETQYF.

The V and J genes are TRBV4-2 and TRBJ1-3; D is undetermined. The CDR3 has 16 amino acids. The germline CDR1 and CDR2 sequences are LGHNA and YNFKEQ. V lost 4 bases to trimming and J lost 4 bases, with 17 bases between them. DNA for the CDR3: TGTGCCAGCAGCCTAGCAAAGGATGTTAAGGGAAACACCATATATTTT. As protein: CASSLAKDVKGNTIYF.

This clone has a single count. V is TRBV24-1 and J is TRBJ1-2; D unclear. The germline CDR1 and CDR2 sequences are KGHDR and SFDVKD. This CDR3 comprises 14 residues. Trimming stripped 6 bases from V and 1 base from J, with 11 bases between. The CDR3 spells CATSPRFGNYGYTF. The CDR3, as DNA: TGTGCCACCAGTCCCCGTTTCGGTAACTATGGCTACACCTTC.

The rearrangement joins TRBV5-4 to TRBJ1-2; D not resolved. V was cut by 0 bases and J by 0 bases, with 15 bases left in between. Germline V gene sequence: CDR1 SGHNT, CDR2 YYREEE (reference sequence). The CDR3 is 17 amino acids. This CDR3 is CASSLDLSAFTNYGYTF. CDR3 nucleotide sequence: TGTGCCAGCAGCTTGGATTTGAGTGCCTTTACTAACTATGGCTACACCTTC.

The chain has TRBV6-6 and TRBJ2-1; D is possibly TRBD2 (6 bases). The germline V and J ends were trimmed by 6 bases and 8 bases, with 17 bases remaining between them. Germline V gives CDR1 MNHNY, CDR2 SVGAGI (reference sequence). This CDR3 is 14 amino acids long. The CDR3 DNA reads as TGTGCCAGCAGAGCCCGACTAGAAGTCCATGAGCAGTTCTTC. Its protein is CASRARLEVHEQFF.

The chain links TRBV7-3 to TRBJ2-1; 9 bases align to TRBD2. This CDR3 is 15 amino acids long. Germline CDR1 is SGHTA and CDR2 is FQGTGA. Unmatched junction bases numbered 7, after V lost 5 bases and J lost 5 bases. The CDR3 bases are TGTGCCAGCAGCCGATTTAGCGGGGGTAACAATGAGCAGTTCTTC. Its protein is CASSRFSGGNNEQFF.

For this clone: This sample includes further DNA sequences coding for the same CDR3. V is TRBV28 and J is TRBJ2-7, with D perhaps TRBD1 (5 bases). This CDR3 spans 12 amino acids. Germline V gene sequence: CDR1 MDHEN, CDR2 SYDVKM. Trimming stripped 2 bases from V and 3 bases from J, with 5 bases between. This CDR3 is CASSLQGYEQYF. The DNA of the CDR3 is TGTGCCAGCAGTTTACAGGGCTACGAGCAGTACTTC.

The J gene is TRBJ2-1, the V gene TRBV7-2; 10 nucleotides match TRBD2. The CDR3 runs 18 residues. Germline CDR1 and CDR2: SGHTA and FQGNSA. Trimming cost V 5 bases and J 2 bases; bases outside gene matches: 12. Written as DNA, the CDR3 is TGTGCCAGCAGCCTTGTTACAGCGGGGGGGCCGACCTACAATGAGCAGTTCTTC. The encoded protein is CASSLVTAGGPTYNEQFF.